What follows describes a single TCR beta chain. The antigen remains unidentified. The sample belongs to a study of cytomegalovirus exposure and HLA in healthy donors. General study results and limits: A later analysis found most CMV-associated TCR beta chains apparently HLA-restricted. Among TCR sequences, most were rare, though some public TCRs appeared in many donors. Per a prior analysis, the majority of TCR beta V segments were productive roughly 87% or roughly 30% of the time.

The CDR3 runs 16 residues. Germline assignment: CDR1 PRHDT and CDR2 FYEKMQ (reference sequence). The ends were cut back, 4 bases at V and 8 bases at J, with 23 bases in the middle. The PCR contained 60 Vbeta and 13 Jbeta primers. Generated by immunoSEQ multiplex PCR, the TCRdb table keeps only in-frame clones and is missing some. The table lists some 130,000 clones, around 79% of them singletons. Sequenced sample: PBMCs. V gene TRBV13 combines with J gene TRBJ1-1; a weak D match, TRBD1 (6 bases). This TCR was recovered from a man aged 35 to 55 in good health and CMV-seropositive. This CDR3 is CASSSLGQGLVAEAFF. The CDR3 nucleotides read TGTGCCAGCAGCTCCCTGGGGCAGGGGCTTGTGGCGGAAGCTTTCTTT. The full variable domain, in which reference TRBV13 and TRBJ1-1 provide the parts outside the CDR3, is AAGVIQSPRHLIKEKRETATLKCYPIPRHDTVYWYQQGPGQDPQFLISFYEKMQSDKGSIPDRFSAQQFSDYHSELNMSSLELGDSALYFCASSSLGQGLVAEAFFGQGTRLTVV.